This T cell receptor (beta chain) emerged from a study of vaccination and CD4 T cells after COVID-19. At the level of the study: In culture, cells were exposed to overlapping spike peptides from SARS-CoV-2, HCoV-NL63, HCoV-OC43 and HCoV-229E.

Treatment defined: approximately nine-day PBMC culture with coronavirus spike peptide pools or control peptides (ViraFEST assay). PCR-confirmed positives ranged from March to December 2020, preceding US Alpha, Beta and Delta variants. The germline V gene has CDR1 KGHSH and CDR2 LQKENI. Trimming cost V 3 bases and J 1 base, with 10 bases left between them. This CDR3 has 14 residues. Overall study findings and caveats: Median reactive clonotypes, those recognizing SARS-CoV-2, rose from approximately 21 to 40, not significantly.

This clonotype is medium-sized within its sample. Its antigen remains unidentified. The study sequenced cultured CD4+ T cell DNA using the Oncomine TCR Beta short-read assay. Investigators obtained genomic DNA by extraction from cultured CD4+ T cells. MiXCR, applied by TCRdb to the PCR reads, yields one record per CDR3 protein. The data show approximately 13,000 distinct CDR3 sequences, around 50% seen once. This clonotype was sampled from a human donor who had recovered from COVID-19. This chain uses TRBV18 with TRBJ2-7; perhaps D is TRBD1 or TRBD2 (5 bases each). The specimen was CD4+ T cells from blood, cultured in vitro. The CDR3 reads CASSPGTESYEQYF. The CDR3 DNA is TGTGCCAGCTCACCCGGGACGGAATCCTACGAGCAGTACTTC.